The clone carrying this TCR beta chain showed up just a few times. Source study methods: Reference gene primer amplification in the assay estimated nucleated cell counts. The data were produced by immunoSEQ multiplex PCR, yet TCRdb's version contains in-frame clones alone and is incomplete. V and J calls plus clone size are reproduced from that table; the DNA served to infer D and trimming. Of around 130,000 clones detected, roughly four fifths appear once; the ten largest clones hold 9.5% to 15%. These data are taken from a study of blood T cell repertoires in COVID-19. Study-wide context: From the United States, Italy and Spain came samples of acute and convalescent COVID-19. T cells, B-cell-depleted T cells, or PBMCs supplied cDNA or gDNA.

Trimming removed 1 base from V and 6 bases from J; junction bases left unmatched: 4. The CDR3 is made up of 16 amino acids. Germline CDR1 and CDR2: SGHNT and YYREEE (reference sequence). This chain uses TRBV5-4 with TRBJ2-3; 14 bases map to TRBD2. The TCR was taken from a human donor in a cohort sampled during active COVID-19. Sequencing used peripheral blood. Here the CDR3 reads CASSLQRLAGGDTQYF. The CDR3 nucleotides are TGTGCCAGCAGCTTGCAGAGACTAGCGGGGGGGGATACGCAGTATTTT.